A single sample is the source of the 9 T cell receptor beta chains below, sequenced in a study of PD-1 blockade in mismatch repair-deficient tumors. Generated by immunoSEQ multiplex PCR, the TCRdb table keeps only in-frame clones and is missing some. The table lists more than 85,000 clones, about four fifths of them singletons, with around 6.5% in the top ten. The source material was peripheral blood, sampled approximately 36 weeks after starting pembrolizumab. Source of these receptors: an adult with mismatch repair-deficient cancer.

The genes are TRBV19 and TRBJ2-2; TRBD1 agrees at 9 bases. In germline, CDR1 is LNHDA, CDR2 SQIVND (reference sequence). V lost 4 bases to trimming and J lost 6 bases; unmatched junction nucleotides: 6. This CDR3 has 15 amino acids. CDR3 in DNA: TGTGCCAGTAGTAACAACAGGGGGCGGCCCGGGGAGCTGTTTTTT. Protein product: CASSNNRGRPGELFF.

The J gene is TRBJ1-1, the V gene TRBV5-1; TRBD1 might be the D (5 bases). V was cut by 4 bases and J by 4 bases, with 14 bases left in between. The length of the CDR3 is 14 residues. Per germline, CDR1 SGHRS and CDR2 YFSETQ. CDR3 in DNA: TGCGCCAGCAGCCGGGGGGAGCAGGGCACTGAAGCTTTCTTT. Residues: CASSRGEQGTEAFF.

This chain connects TRBV4-1 to TRBJ2-1; 8 positions match TRBD2. The CDR3 totals 14 residues. Losses at the gene ends were 4 bases for V and 5 bases for J; bases not matched to a gene: 4. Germline lookup yields CDR1 MGHRA and CDR2 YSYEKL. The DNA for the CDR3 is TGCGCCAGCAGCCCCCCCGGGGGGGACAATGAGCAGTTCTTC. It codes for CASSPPGGDNEQFF.

This chain links TRBV5-1 with TRBJ2-1; TRBD2 is a possible D gene (5 bases). CDR3 size: 14 residues. Germline CDR1 SGHRS, CDR2 YFSETQ. Trimming removed 4 bases at V and 9 bases at J, with 17 bases between. The CDR3 sequence: CASSKDVLASEQFF. In DNA form, the CDR3 reads TGCGCCAGCAGCAAGGACGTCCTAGCCTCTGAGCAGTTCTTC.

V gene TRBV5-6 combines with J gene TRBJ1-2; D gene ambiguous. Trimming cost V 0 bases and J 2 bases, with 8 bases left between them. CDR3 length equals 14 residues. CDR1 and CDR2 (germline): SGHDT, YYEEEE. DNA for the CDR3: TGTGCCAGCAGCTTGGATGAGGTGAACTATGGCTACACCTTC. Translated: CASSLDEVNYGYTF. Looking up the rest from reference TRBV5-6 and TRBJ1-2 gives the full variable domain: DAGVTQSPTHLIKTRGQQVTLRCSPKSGHDTVSWYQQALGQGPQFIFQYYEEEERQRGNFPDRFSGHQFPNYSSELNVNALLLGDSALYLCASSLDEVNYGYTFGSGTRLTVV.

This chain connects TRBV29-1 to TRBJ2-1; D is possibly TRBD2 (6 bases). Germline V gene data show CDR1 as SQVTM and CDR2 as ANQGSEA. V lost 3 bases, J lost 8 bases, and 11 bases lay in between. The CDR3 extends over 12 amino acids. Here the CDR3 DNA reads TGCAGCGTTGACGGGAGTCGGGATGAGCAGTTCTTC. It codes for CSVDGSRDEQFF.

The chain joins TRBV9 to TRBJ2-7; TRBD1 matches at 8 bases. Looked up from germline, CDR1 is SGDLS and CDR2 is YYNGEE. The CDR3 spans 16 residues. Trimming at V came to 0 bases and at J to 0 bases, leaving 5 bases not matched to a gene. The CDR3 region is CASSVGGTGFSYEQYF. In DNA, the CDR3 is TGTGCCAGCAGCGTAGGAGGGACAGGATTCTCCTACGAGCAGTACTTC.

This rearrangement joins TRBV27 to TRBJ2-3; 9 bases line up with TRBD1. V trimming: 6 bases; J trimming: 4 bases; junction bases outside the gene matches: 2. Germline-derived CDR1 and CDR2 are MNHEY and SMNVEV (reference sequence). The CDR3 consists of 13 residues. CDR3 DNA sequence: TGTGCCAGCAGAGGGACAGGGTCAGATACGCAGTATTTT. Translating gives CASRGTGSDTQYF.

The J gene is TRBJ2-5, the V gene TRBV9; 13 nucleotides line up with TRBD2. Trimming cost V 4 bases and J 2 bases; bases outside gene matches: 2. Germline V gene data show CDR1 as SGDLS and CDR2 as YYNGEE. The CDR3 covers 15 residues. The CDR3 DNA sequence: TGTGCCAGCAGCCCGACTAGCGGGGGGCAAGAGACCCAGTACTTC. Translated, it gives CASSPTSGGQETQYF.